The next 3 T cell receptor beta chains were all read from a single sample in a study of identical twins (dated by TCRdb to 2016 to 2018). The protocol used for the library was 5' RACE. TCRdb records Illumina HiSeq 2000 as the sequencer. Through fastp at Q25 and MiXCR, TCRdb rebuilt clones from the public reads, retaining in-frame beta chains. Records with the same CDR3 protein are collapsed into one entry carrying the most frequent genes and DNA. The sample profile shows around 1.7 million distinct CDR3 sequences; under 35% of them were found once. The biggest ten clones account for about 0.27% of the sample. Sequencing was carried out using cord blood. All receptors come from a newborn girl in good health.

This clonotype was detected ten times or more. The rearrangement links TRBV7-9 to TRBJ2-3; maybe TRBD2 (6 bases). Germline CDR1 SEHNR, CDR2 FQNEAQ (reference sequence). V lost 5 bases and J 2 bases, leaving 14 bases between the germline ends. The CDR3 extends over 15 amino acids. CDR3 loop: CASSRPGLYTDTQYF. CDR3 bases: TGTGCCAGCAGCAGACCGGGACTCTACACAGATACGCAGTATTTT. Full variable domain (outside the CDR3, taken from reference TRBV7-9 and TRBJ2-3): DTGVSQNPRHKITKRGQNVTFRCDPISEHNRLYWYRQTLGQGPEFLTYFQNEAQLEKSRLLSDRFSAERPKGSFSTLEIQRTEQGDSAMYLCASSRPGLYTDTQYFGPGTRLTVL.

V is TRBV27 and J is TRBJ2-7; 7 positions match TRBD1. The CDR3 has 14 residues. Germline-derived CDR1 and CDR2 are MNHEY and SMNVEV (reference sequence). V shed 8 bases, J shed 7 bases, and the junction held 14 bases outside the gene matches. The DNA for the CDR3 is TGTGCCAGCTCCAACAGGGGATTAAACAATGAGCAGTACTTC. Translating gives CASSNRGLNNEQYF.

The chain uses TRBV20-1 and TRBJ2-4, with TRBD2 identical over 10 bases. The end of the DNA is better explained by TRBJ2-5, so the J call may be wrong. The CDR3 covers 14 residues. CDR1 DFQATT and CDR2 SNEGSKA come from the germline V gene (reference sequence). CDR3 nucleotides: TGCAGTGCTAGCCTAGCGGGGGTCCAAGAGACCCAGTACTTC. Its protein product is CSASLAGVQETQYF.